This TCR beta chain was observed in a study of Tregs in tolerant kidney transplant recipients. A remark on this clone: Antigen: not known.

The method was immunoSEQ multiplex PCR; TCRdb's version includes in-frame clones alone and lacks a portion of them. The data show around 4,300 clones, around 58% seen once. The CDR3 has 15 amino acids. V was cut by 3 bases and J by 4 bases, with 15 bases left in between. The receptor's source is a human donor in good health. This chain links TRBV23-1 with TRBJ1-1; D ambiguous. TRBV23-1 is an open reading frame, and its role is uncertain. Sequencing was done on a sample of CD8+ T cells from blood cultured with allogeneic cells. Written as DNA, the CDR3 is TGCGCCAGCAGTCAGGGCCCCCGCCCGGGCACTGAAGCTTTCTTT. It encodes CASSQGPRPGTEAFF.